The 13 T cell receptor beta chains listed next were all sequenced from one sample in a study of blood T cell repertoires in COVID-19. The repertoire was sequenced with immunoSEQ multiplex PCR; TCRdb's copy has only in-frame clones and lacks some. The table has more than 300,000 clones, approximately 90% seen once. Sequences were obtained from PBMCs or T cells enriched from blood (not recorded which). These receptors originate from a woman under 30 who had recovered from COVID-19.

The J gene is TRBJ2-1, the V gene TRBV7-6; unclear D gene. Germline V gives CDR1 SGHVS, CDR2 FNYEAQ. V was cut by 5 bases and J by 4 bases, with 12 bases left in between. The CDR3 has 14 residues. The CDR3 sequence is CASSPLLGYNEQFF. CDR3 in DNA: TGTGCCAGCAGCCCCTTGCTAGGATACAATGAGCAGTTCTTC.

The V call is TRBV27, the J call TRBJ2-2; D is perhaps TRBD2 (6 bases). V was trimmed by 6 bases and J by 5 bases, leaving 10 bases between them. CDR3 length: 13 amino acids. Germline assignment: CDR1 MNHEY and CDR2 SMNVEV (reference sequence). This CDR3 reads CASSPGETGELFF. The CDR3 DNA reads as TGTGCCAGCAGCCCGGGGGAGACCGGGGAGCTGTTTTTT.

This chain connects TRBV27 to TRBJ1-4; D perhaps matches TRBD1 (6 bases). The V and J ends lost 6 bases and 8 bases respectively, with 22 bases between them. The V gene's germline CDR1 is MNHEY and CDR2 SMNVEV (reference sequence). The CDR3 consists of 16 residues. The CDR3 loop is CASSSQGVNLVEKLFF. The CDR3 nucleotides read TGTGCCAGCAGCTCACAGGGAGTTAACTTAGTAGAAAAACTGTTTTTT.

CDR3 nucleotides: TGTGCCAGCAGCTTAGCGACAGTTGCTCAGCCCCAGCATTTT. It encodes CASSLATVAQPQHF. This chain links TRBV7-2 with TRBJ1-5; the D gene is possibly TRBD1 (5 bases). The V gene lost 0 bases and the J gene lost 6 bases, with 9 bases spanning the gap. Germline V lookup: CDR1 SGHTA, CDR2 FQGNSA. This CDR3 region has 14 residues.

V gene TRBV5-6 combines with J gene TRBJ2-1; a possible D gene is TRBD2 (5 bases). Per the germline V gene, CDR1 is SGHDT and CDR2 is YYEEEE. Between the trimmed V and J ends, which lost 0 bases and 10 bases, there was a span of 8 bases. The CDR3 extends over 12 amino acids. The CDR3 sequence is CASSLAGVEQFF. Here the CDR3 DNA reads TGTGCCAGCAGCTTGGCCGGGGTGGAGCAGTTCTTC.

Here the CDR3 reads CAWSLDRYGYTF. DNA of the CDR3: TGTGCCTGGAGTTTGGACAGATATGGCTACACCTTC. The chain employs TRBV30 and TRBJ1-2; the D gene is possibly TRBD1 (6 bases). Germline assignment: CDR1 GTSNPN and CDR2 SVGIG (reference sequence). The germline V and J ends were trimmed by 2 bases and 5 bases, with 9 bases remaining between them. The CDR3 loop spans 12 amino acids.

The chain carries TRBV7-2 and TRBJ1-5; D call uncertain. Looked up from germline, CDR1 is SGHTA and CDR2 is FQGNSA. The CDR3 is made up of 13 amino acids. V dropped 6 bases and J dropped 4 bases, with 10 bases sitting between them. CDR3 amino acids: CASSPRVNQPQHF. CDR3 nucleotides: TGTGCCAGCAGTCCTCGGGTGAATCAGCCCCAGCATTTT.

The chain joins TRBV29-1 to TRBJ2-1; D perhaps matches TRBD1 (5 bases). The germline gives CDR1 SQVTM, CDR2 ANQGSEA. This CDR3 is 11 amino acids long. Trimming shortened V by 3 bases and J by 8 bases, and 8 bases separated the two germline ends. CDR3 loop: CSVDLGDEQFF. The DNA of the CDR3 is TGCAGCGTTGATCTAGGGGATGAGCAGTTCTTC.

CDR3 loop: CASSWEQGDQTQYF. CDR3 DNA sequence: TGTGCCAGCAGCTGGGAACAGGGTGATCAGACCCAGTACTTC. The chain joins TRBV5-4 to TRBJ2-5, with D possibly matching TRBD1 (6 bases). CDR1 and CDR2 from the germline V gene are SGHNT and YYREEE (reference sequence). CDR3 length: 14 amino acids. Trimming shortened V by 3 bases and J by 6 bases, and 15 bases separated the two germline ends.

This clone came up a few times. The gene calls are TRBV11-2 and TRBJ2-7, with 10 bases lining up with TRBD2. The CDR3 sequence is 15 residues long. Germline-derived CDR1 and CDR2 are SGHAT and FQNNGV. Trimming at V came to 5 bases and at J to 5 bases, leaving 9 bases not matched to a gene. The CDR3 sequence: CASSPGLAAGDEQYF. CDR3 bases: TGTGCCAGCAGCCCTGGACTAGCGGCGGGAGACGAGCAGTACTTC.

The chain has TRBV4-2 and TRBJ1-6; tentative D call: TRBD1 (6 bases). The CDR3 totals 15 residues. Germline CDR1 LGHNA, CDR2 YNFKEQ. Trimming pared 3 bases from V and 4 bases from J, leaving 10 bases between. CDR3 residues: CASSQDSLYNSPLHF. Written as DNA, the CDR3 is TGTGCCAGCAGCCAGGACAGTCTGTATAATTCACCCCTCCACTTT.

The V call is TRBV13, the J call TRBJ2-5; the D gene is possibly TRBD2 (6 bases). Germline V gives CDR1 PRHDT, CDR2 FYEKMQ (reference sequence). The CDR3 consists of 14 residues. The V and J ends lost 5 bases and 2 bases respectively, with 12 bases between them. The CDR3 DNA is TGTGCCAGCAGCAGTATAGGAGGGCAAGAGACCCAGTACTTC. Its translation: CASSSIGGQETQYF. Looking up the rest from reference TRBV13 and TRBJ2-5 gives the full variable domain: AAGVIQSPRHLIKEKRETATLKCYPIPRHDTVYWYQQGPGQDPQFLISFYEKMQSDKGSIPDRFSAQQFSDYHSELNMSSLELGDSALYFCASSSIGGQETQYFGPGTRLLVL.

This clone was counted a single time. The V call is TRBV7-9, the J call TRBJ1-1; D is unclear. From germline, CDR1 is SEHNR and CDR2 FQNEAQ (reference sequence). The CDR3 has 15 amino acids. Trimming shortened V by 1 base and J by 0 bases, and 9 bases separated the two germline ends. The DNA of the CDR3 is TGTGCCAGCAGCTTAGTCGAGGCGTTGAACACTGAAGCTTTCTTT. Amino acid sequence: CASSLVEALNTEAFF.